This record looks at one T cell receptor beta chain sequence and its context. This specimen belongs to a study of blood T cell repertoires in COVID-19. Germline trimming cut 8 bases from V and 8 bases from J; bases unmatched to any gene: 9. This CDR3 spans 13 amino acids. The germline V gene has CDR1 GTSNPN and CDR2 SVGIG (reference sequence). Living in 24 US areas, the participants were between roughly 18 and 90 years of age. Categorization into cohorts depended on clinical history that participants reported. Sequencing used immunoSEQ multiplex PCR; TCRdb keeps in-frame clones, though not all of them. Among some 390,000 clones listed, roughly 90% were seen once.

The V call is TRBV30, the J call TRBJ2-1, with 10 positions matching TRBD1. The sequencing input was PBMCs or T cells enriched from blood (not recorded which). The receptor was isolated from a woman aged 25 to 39 who had recovered from COVID-19. The CDR3 DNA is TGTGCCACAGACAGGGGGCGCATGTATGAGCAGTTCTTC. Amino acid sequence: CATDRGRMYEQFF.